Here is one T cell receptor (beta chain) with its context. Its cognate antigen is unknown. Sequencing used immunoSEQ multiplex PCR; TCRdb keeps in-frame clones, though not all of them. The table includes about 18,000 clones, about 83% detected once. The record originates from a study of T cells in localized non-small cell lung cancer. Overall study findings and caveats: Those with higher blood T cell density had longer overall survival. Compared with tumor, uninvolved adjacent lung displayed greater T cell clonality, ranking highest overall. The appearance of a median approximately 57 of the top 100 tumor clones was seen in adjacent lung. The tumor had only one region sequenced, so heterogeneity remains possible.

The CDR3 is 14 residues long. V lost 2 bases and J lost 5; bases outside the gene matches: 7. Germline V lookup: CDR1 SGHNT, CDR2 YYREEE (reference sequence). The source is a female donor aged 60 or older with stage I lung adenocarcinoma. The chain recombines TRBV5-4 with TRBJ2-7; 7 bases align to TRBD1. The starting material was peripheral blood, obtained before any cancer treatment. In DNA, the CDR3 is TGTGCCAGCAGCTTCCCAGGGGGATATGACGAGCAGTACTTC. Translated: CASSFPGGYDEQYF. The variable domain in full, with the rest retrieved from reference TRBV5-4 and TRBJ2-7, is ETGVTQSPTHLIKTRGQQVTLRCSSQSGHNTVSWYQQALGQGPQFIFQYYREEENGRGNFPPRFSGLQFPNYSSELNVNALELDDSALYLCASSFPGGYDEQYFGPGTRLTVT.